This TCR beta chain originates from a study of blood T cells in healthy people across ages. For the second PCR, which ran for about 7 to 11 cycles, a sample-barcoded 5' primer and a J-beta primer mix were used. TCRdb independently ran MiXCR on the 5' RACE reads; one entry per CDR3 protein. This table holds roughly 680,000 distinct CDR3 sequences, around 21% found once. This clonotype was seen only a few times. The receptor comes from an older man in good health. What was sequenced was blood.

The CDR3 region has the DNA TGTGCCAGCGAAGAGCGGACTCTCGGGACCCAGTACTTC. This gives the protein CASEERTLGTQYF. The V call is TRBV5-7, the J call TRBJ2-5; D perhaps matches TRBD2 (5 bases). TRBV5-7 is an open reading frame whose function is uncertain. Trimming took off 7 bases at V and 7 bases at J, with 17 bases between the two ends. The CDR3 sequence is 13 residues long.